A single T cell receptor beta chain is shown here with its context. Cohort allocation depended upon clinical history that participants reported. Clones were read by immunoSEQ multiplex PCR, and TCRdb kept only the in-frame ones, dropping some. The sample shows a few hundred thousand clones, over 75% of them seen only once. The J segment lost 4 bases and the V segment lost 10 bases, leaving 19 bases of the junction unmatched. In germline, CDR1 is MNHEY, CDR2 SMNVEV (reference sequence). The CDR3 covers 17 residues. The data originate from a study of blood T cell repertoires in COVID-19. The TCR comes from a woman between 45 and 65 years old who had recovered from COVID-19. The chain couples TRBV27 to TRBJ1-3; 7 bases fit TRBD1. Material for sequencing was PBMCs or T cells enriched from blood (not recorded which). CDR3 protein: CANPTGLTINPGNTIYF. DNA for the CDR3: TGTGCCAACCCGACAGGGCTTACTATCAATCCCGGAAACACCATATATTTT.